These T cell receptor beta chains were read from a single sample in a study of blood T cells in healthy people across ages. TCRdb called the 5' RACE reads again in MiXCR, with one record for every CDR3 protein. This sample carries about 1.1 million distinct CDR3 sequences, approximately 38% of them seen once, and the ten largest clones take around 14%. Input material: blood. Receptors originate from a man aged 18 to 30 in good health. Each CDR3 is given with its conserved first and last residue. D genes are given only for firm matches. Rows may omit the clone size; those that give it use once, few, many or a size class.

cdr3_aa: CSARGEGASPLHF; cdr3_nt: TGCAGTGCTAGAGGGGAGGGGGCTTCACCCCTCCACTTT; j_call: TRBJ1-6; v_call: TRBV20-1; clone_size: once; d_call: TRBD1
cdr3_aa: CSVKPGSLRPTDTQYF; cdr3_nt: TGCAGCGTCAAACCGGGCTCCCTCAGACCCACAGATACGCAGTATTTT; j_call: TRBJ2-3; v_call: TRBV29-1; clone_size: few; d_call: .
cdr3_aa: CATSGGALAGPDNEQFF; cdr3_nt: TGTGCCACCAGTGGCGGCGCCCTAGCGGGCCCAGACAATGAGCAGTTCTTC; j_call: TRBJ2-1; v_call: TRBV24-1; clone_size: .; d_call: TRBD2
cdr3_aa: CATSDFVGGIGEQFF; cdr3_nt: TGTGCCACCAGTGATTTCGTCGGAGGCATCGGTGAGCAGTTCTTC; j_call: TRBJ2-1; v_call: TRBV24-1; clone_size: .; d_call: .
cdr3_aa: CASSQDLRQRNTEAFF; cdr3_nt: TGTGCCAGCAGCCAAGATCTGAGACAACGGAACACTGAAGCTTTCTTT; j_call: TRBJ1-1; v_call: TRBV4-2; clone_size: once; d_call: .
cdr3_aa: CATSDPAGRHHNSPLHF; cdr3_nt: TGTGCCACCAGTGATCCAGCGGGGCGGCATCATAATTCACCCCTCCACTTT; j_call: TRBJ1-6; v_call: TRBV24-1; clone_size: .; d_call: .
cdr3_aa: CASSVGWTGALLNYGYTF; cdr3_nt: TGTGCCAGCAGCGTAGGATGGACAGGGGCCCTTCTGAATTATGGCTACACCTTC; j_call: TRBJ1-2; v_call: TRBV9; clone_size: .; d_call: TRBD1
cdr3_aa: CASSLRLPADTQYF; cdr3_nt: TGTGCCAGCAGTTTAAGGTTACCGGCAGATACGCAGTATTTT; j_call: TRBJ2-3; v_call: TRBV27; clone_size: few; d_call: .
cdr3_aa: CASSEAQNRLQETQYF; cdr3_nt: TGTGCCAGCAGTGAAGCGCAAAACAGGCTCCAAGAGACCCAGTACTTC; j_call: TRBJ2-5; v_call: TRBV6-1; clone_size: .; d_call: .
cdr3_aa: CASSVIGRVDGYTF; cdr3_nt: TGTGCCAGCAGTGTAATCGGGCGGGTCGATGGCTACACCTTC; j_call: TRBJ1-2; v_call: TRBV12-3/TRBV12-4; clone_size: .; d_call: .
cdr3_aa: CASSLGGISTDTQYF; cdr3_nt: TGTGCCAGCAGCTTAGGGGGGATAAGCACAGATACGCAGTATTTT; j_call: TRBJ2-3; v_call: TRBV7-3; clone_size: few; d_call: .
cdr3_aa: CASSFGGYNSPLHF; cdr3_nt: TGTGCCAGCAGTTTTGGAGGGTACAATTCACCCCTCCACTTT; j_call: TRBJ1-6; v_call: TRBV12-3/TRBV12-4; clone_size: few; d_call: .
cdr3_aa: CSAKVRVFSEQYF; cdr3_nt: TGCAGTGCTAAGGTTAGAGTATTTTCTGAGCAGTACTTC; j_call: TRBJ2-7; v_call: TRBV20-1; clone_size: .; d_call: .
cdr3_aa: CASSPTPAGGVWETQYF; cdr3_nt: TGTGCCAGCTCACCTACGCCTGCAGGGGGAGTTTGGGAGACCCAGTACTTC; j_call: TRBJ2-5; v_call: TRBV18; clone_size: .; d_call: TRBD1
cdr3_aa: CASSPSPTGRDTEAFF; cdr3_nt: TGTGCCAGCAGCCCTAGCCCGACAGGGAGGGACACTGAAGCTTTCTTT; j_call: TRBJ1-1; v_call: TRBV7-9; clone_size: .; d_call: TRBD1
cdr3_aa: CAWRGLDGEQFF; cdr3_nt: TGTGCCTGGAGGGGACTAGATGGTGAGCAGTTCTTC; j_call: TRBJ2-1; v_call: TRBV30; clone_size: .; d_call: TRBD2
cdr3_aa: CASSPPGAGYTF; cdr3_nt: TGTGCCAGCAGTCCGCCGGGGGCCGGCTACACCTTC; j_call: TRBJ1-2; v_call: TRBV28; clone_size: .; d_call: .
cdr3_aa: CATSDYSGVAPDTQYF; cdr3_nt: TGTGCCACCAGTGATTATAGCGGGGTTGCCCCAGATACGCAGTATTTT; j_call: TRBJ2-3; v_call: TRBV24-1; clone_size: few; d_call: TRBD2
cdr3_aa: CATGAGIIQPQHF; cdr3_nt: TGTGCCACCGGGGCAGGGATAATTCAGCCCCAGCATTTT; j_call: TRBJ1-5; v_call: TRBV12-3/TRBV12-4; clone_size: .; d_call: .
cdr3_aa: CASSPTDRNTEAFF; cdr3_nt: TGTGCCAGCAGTCCAACGGACAGGAACACTGAAGCTTTCTTT; j_call: TRBJ1-1; v_call: TRBV6-6; clone_size: .; d_call: .
cdr3_aa: CASSYSQPRGAYNEQYF; cdr3_nt: TGTGCCAGCAGTTACTCACAACCGAGGGGGGCATACAATGAGCAGTACTTC; j_call: TRBJ2-7; v_call: TRBV6-5; clone_size: once; d_call: .
cdr3_aa: CASSRDGTGGRDTQYF; cdr3_nt: TGTGCCAGCAGCCGTGACGGGACAGGGGGCAGGGATACGCAGTATTTT; j_call: TRBJ2-3; v_call: TRBV7-2; clone_size: few; d_call: TRBD1
cdr3_aa: CSVEESYGYTF; cdr3_nt: TGCAGCGTTGAAGAATCTTATGGCTACACCTTC; j_call: TRBJ1-2; v_call: TRBV29-1; clone_size: many; d_call: .
cdr3_aa: CASSWGRGSPQHF; cdr3_nt: TGTGCCAGCAGTTGGGGTCGTGGCAGCCCCCAGCATTTT; j_call: TRBJ1-5; v_call: TRBV27; clone_size: .; d_call: .
cdr3_aa: CASSQDTGINGYTF; cdr3_nt: TGCGCCAGCAGCCAAGATACGGGGATAAACGGCTACACCTTC; j_call: TRBJ1-2; v_call: TRBV4-3; clone_size: .; d_call: .
cdr3_aa: CSVSSTAQETQYF; cdr3_nt: TGCAGCGTTAGTTCGACAGCGCAAGAGACCCAGTACTTC; j_call: TRBJ2-5; v_call: TRBV29-1; clone_size: many; d_call: .
cdr3_aa: CASSMGGQNQPQHF; cdr3_nt: TGCGCCAGCAGCATGGGGGGACAGAATCAGCCCCAGCATTTT; j_call: TRBJ1-5; v_call: TRBV5-1; clone_size: .; d_call: TRBD1
cdr3_aa: CASSPGPEWGLAKNIQYF; cdr3_nt: TGCGCCAGCAGCCCCGGGCCCGAATGGGGACTAGCCAAAAACATTCAGTACTTC; j_call: TRBJ2-4; v_call: TRBV5-1; clone_size: .; d_call: .
cdr3_aa: CASSLWGIRYF; cdr3_nt: TGTGCCAGCAGTTTATGGGGGATCAGGTATTTT; j_call: TRBJ2-3; v_call: TRBV12-3/TRBV12-4; clone_size: .; d_call: .
cdr3_aa: CSARDGREYYGYTF; cdr3_nt: TGCAGTGCTAGAGATGGGCGGGAGTACTATGGCTACACCTTC; j_call: TRBJ1-2; v_call: TRBV20-1; clone_size: .; d_call: .
cdr3_aa: CASSFVGLDNEQFF; cdr3_nt: TGCGCCAGCAGCTTCGTCGGTCTGGACAATGAGCAGTTCTTC; j_call: TRBJ2-1; v_call: TRBV5-1; clone_size: .; d_call: .
cdr3_aa: CASSPTFQLEGQYF; cdr3_nt: TGTGCCAGCAGTCCTACCTTTCAATTAGAGGGCCAGTACTTC; j_call: TRBJ2-7; v_call: TRBV12-3/TRBV12-4; clone_size: many; d_call: .
cdr3_aa: CASSYSAGQFF; cdr3_nt: TGTGCCAGCAGTTACTCGGCGGGGCAGTTCTTC; j_call: TRBJ2-1; v_call: TRBV6-6; clone_size: .; d_call: .
cdr3_aa: CASIENTEAFF; cdr3_nt: TGTGCCAGCATTGAGAACACTGAAGCTTTCTTT; j_call: TRBJ1-1; v_call: TRBV6-1; clone_size: .; d_call: .
cdr3_aa: CSVEVEGRDTEAFF; cdr3_nt: TGCAGCGTTGAAGTGGAGGGAAGGGACACTGAAGCTTTCTTT; j_call: TRBJ1-1; v_call: TRBV29-1; clone_size: few; d_call: .
cdr3_aa: CASSLGERTGYTF; cdr3_nt: TGTGCCAGCAGCTTAGGGGAGAGGACAGGCTACACCTTC; j_call: TRBJ1-2; v_call: TRBV27; clone_size: .; d_call: .
cdr3_aa: CSAREQPYNSPLHF; cdr3_nt: TGCAGTGCTAGGGAACAACCCTATAATTCACCCCTCCACTTT; j_call: TRBJ1-6; v_call: TRBV20-1; clone_size: .; d_call: .
cdr3_aa: CASSSNDRDQHF; cdr3_nt: TGTGCCAGCAGTTCAAACGACAGGGACCAGCATTTT; j_call: TRBJ1-5; v_call: TRBV12-3/TRBV12-4; clone_size: .; d_call: TRBD1
cdr3_aa: CASSLAIGELVNEQFF; cdr3_nt: TGTGCCAGCAGCTTAGCGATAGGGGAACTAGTCAATGAGCAGTTCTTC; j_call: TRBJ2-1; v_call: TRBV7-2; clone_size: few; d_call: .
cdr3_aa: CASKTGAHEAFF; cdr3_nt: TGTGCCAGCAAAACAGGGGCCCATGAAGCTTTCTTT; j_call: TRBJ1-1; v_call: TRBV12-3/TRBV12-4; clone_size: few; d_call: TRBD1
cdr3_aa: CASSYSPGAGANVLTF; cdr3_nt: TGTGCCAGCAGTTACTCCCCAGGGGCTGGGGCCAACGTCCTGACTTTC; j_call: TRBJ2-6; v_call: TRBV6-2/TRBV6-3; clone_size: .; d_call: .
cdr3_aa: CASSLDNDGAGPNTEAFF; cdr3_nt: TGCGCCAGCAGCCTGGACAATGACGGGGCGGGCCCGAACACTGAAGCTTTCTTT; j_call: TRBJ1-1; v_call: TRBV5-1; clone_size: .; d_call: .
cdr3_aa: CASVRGRSTDTQYF; cdr3_nt: TGTGCCAGCGTACGTGGCAGGTCCACAGATACGCAGTATTTT; j_call: TRBJ2-3; v_call: TRBV28; clone_size: .; d_call: .
cdr3_aa: CASSQAQAYGYTF; cdr3_nt: TGCGCCAGCAGCCAAGCCCAGGCCTATGGCTACACCTTC; j_call: TRBJ1-2; v_call: TRBV4-1; clone_size: once; d_call: .
cdr3_aa: CSARDLVTGNGYGYTF; cdr3_nt: TGCAGTGCTAGAGATTTAGTTACAGGGAATGGGTATGGCTACACCTTC; j_call: TRBJ1-2; v_call: TRBV20-1; clone_size: .; d_call: .
cdr3_aa: CSARAPLGYGYTF; cdr3_nt: TGCAGTGCTAGAGCCCCACTAGGATATGGCTACACCTTC; j_call: TRBJ1-2; v_call: TRBV20-1; clone_size: few; d_call: .
cdr3_aa: CASSSNQGLPSYEQYF; cdr3_nt: TGCGCCAGCAGCTCAAACCAGGGTCTCCCCTCCTACGAGCAGTACTTC; j_call: TRBJ2-7; v_call: TRBV5-1; clone_size: .; d_call: .
cdr3_aa: CSVGPVEKLFF; cdr3_nt: TGCAGCGTTGGGCCGGTGGAAAAACTGTTTTTT; j_call: TRBJ1-4; v_call: TRBV29-1; clone_size: .; d_call: .
cdr3_aa: CASSARANYGYTF; cdr3_nt: TGTGCCAGCAGTGCCAGGGCCAACTATGGCTACACCTTC; j_call: TRBJ1-2; v_call: TRBV2; clone_size: many; d_call: .
cdr3_aa: CSAMGLADNEQYF; cdr3_nt: TGCAGTGCCATGGGACTAGCGGACAATGAGCAGTACTTC; j_call: TRBJ2-5; v_call: TRBV20-1; clone_size: .; d_call: TRBD2